This entry lists 6 T cell receptor beta chains sequenced from one sample in a study of blood T cell repertoires in COVID-19. TCRdb keeps only in-frame clones here, not all; method: immunoSEQ multiplex PCR. Seen here are about 140,000 clones, roughly 80% observed once, and the top ten hold approximately 17%. The sequencing input was peripheral blood. All receptors come from a man aged 50-60 years with acute or convalescent COVID-19.

The chain links TRBV7-8 to TRBJ1-6; D is perhaps TRBD1 (6 bases). CDR1 SGHVS and CDR2 FQNEAQ come from the germline V gene. V was trimmed by 5 bases and J by 5 bases, leaving 13 bases between them. The CDR3 runs to 15 residues. This CDR3 is CASSLRDTNNSPLHF. The CDR3 region has the DNA TGTGCCAGCAGCCTCCGGGACACAAATAATTCACCCCTCCACTTT.

This clone was found once. The V call is TRBV18, the J call TRBJ2-1, with 7 bases that match TRBD1. Germline V gene lookup returns CDR1 KGHSH and CDR2 LQKENI. The ends lost 3 bases at V and 5 bases at J; junction bases unmatched: 1. This CDR3 contains 13 residues. The CDR3 is CASSPGTDNEQFF. In DNA, the CDR3 is TGTGCCAGCTCACCCGGGACAGACAATGAGCAGTTCTTC.

Here the CDR3 reads CASSLGVWGDGGYTF. The CDR3 nucleotides read TGTGCCAGCAGCTTAGGGGTTTGGGGGGACGGTGGCTACACCTTC. The chain joins TRBV11-2 to TRBJ1-2, with D tentatively TRBD1 (5 bases). The V end lost 1 base, the J end lost 7 bases, and 16 bases lay between the germline ends. Germline V lookup: CDR1 SGHAT, CDR2 FQNNGV. The CDR3 totals 15 residues.

The rearrangement uses TRBV6-5 and TRBJ1-2; TRBD1 aligns across 11 bases. J was trimmed by 7 bases and V by 9 bases; bases with no gene match: 7. The CDR3 is 13 residues long. Germline V gene lookup returns CDR1 MNHEY and CDR2 SVGAGI. The CDR3 sequence: CASRTGGGSGYTF. The CDR3 coding sequence is TGTGCCAGTAGGACAGGGGGCGGGAGTGGCTACACCTTC.

The chain joins TRBV19 to TRBJ2-5, with 7 bases identical to TRBD1. With 6 bases clipped from V and 4 bases from J, the junction kept 5 bases outside the gene matches. Germline V gene data show CDR1 as LNHDA and CDR2 as SQIVND (reference sequence). This CDR3 is 13 amino acids long. Here the CDR3 DNA reads TGTGCCAGTAGAGCGACAGGGCTAGAGACCCAGTACTTC. Residues: CASRATGLETQYF.

The chain is built from TRBV29-1 and TRBJ1-2, with 9 bases lining up with TRBD1. The CDR3 contains 16 residues. Trimming took 0 bases from V and 3 from J; bases not matched to a gene: 8. From germline, CDR1 is SQVTM and CDR2 ANQGSEA. The CDR3 spells CSVEDRTGQGYYGYTF. DNA of the CDR3: TGCAGCGTTGAAGATCGGACGGGACAGGGTTACTATGGCTACACCTTC.